The 17 T cell receptor beta chains below were found in one sample sequenced in a study of radiation and T cells in renal cell carcinoma (dated by TCRdb to about 2020). Sample time point, as interpreted from the label and publication: blood 4 weeks post-SBRT, at nephrectomy. The sample's treatment or condition label, decoded: 15 Gy SBRT to primary tumor, nephrectomy 4 weeks later. The method was the immunoSEQ multiplex PCR assay. TCRdb re-hosts the immuneACCESS table, in-frame sequences only. Its copies lack some clones; in the studies checked, an unresolved V gene accounts for under half of them, and the cause for the rest is not known. Present in this sample are approximately 86,000 clones, roughly 80% of which were seen just once. The ten top clones hold approximately 8.8% of the sample. Here the sequenced sample was blood, taken from a patient whose treatment included radiotherapy and nephrectomy. All receptors come from a man aged 45 to 65 with renal cell carcinoma.

The chain combines TRBV7-2 with TRBJ2-7; either TRBD1 or TRBD2 may supply D (5 bases each). Germline CDR1 is SGHTA and CDR2 is FQGNSA. The length of the CDR3 is 13 residues. The V end lost 2 bases, the J end lost 7 bases, and 12 bases lay between the germline ends. The chain's CDR3 is CASSLRSGREQYF. The CDR3 DNA sequence: TGTGCCAGCAGCTTAAGATCAGGGAGAGAGCAGTACTTC.

The table lists this clone with a few counts. J is TRBJ1-1 and V is TRBV28, with D hard to call. The V and J ends lost 5 bases and 11 bases respectively, with 21 bases between them. Per germline, CDR1 MDHEN and CDR2 SYDVKM. The CDR3 length is 14 residues. The CDR3 loop is CASSPPERLVGAFF. In DNA, the CDR3 is TGTGCCAGCAGTCCCCCTGAACGCCTCGTCGGGGCTTTCTTT.

In regard to this clone: This sample also contains other DNA sequences that code for the same CDR3. The rearrangement joins TRBV7-6 to TRBJ1-1; D is ambiguous. CDR1 SGHVS and CDR2 FNYEAQ come from the germline V gene. This CDR3 is 13 amino acids long. The V gene lost 1 base and the J gene lost 5 bases, with 8 bases spanning the gap. The chain's CDR3 is CASSLERLTEAFF. The CDR3 coding sequence is TGTGCCAGCAGCTTAGAAAGATTGACTGAAGCTTTCTTT.

The chain combines TRBV6-6 with TRBJ2-5; 13 bases are shared with TRBD2. Germline CDR1 MNHNY, CDR2 SVGAGI (reference sequence). The CDR3 totals 14 residues. V dropped 5 bases and J dropped 11; count of bases not matched to a gene: 8. Here the CDR3 DNA reads TGTGCCAGCAGTCAAGGACTAGCGGGGGCAGCACAGTACTTC. Its protein is CASSQGLAGAAQYF.

J is TRBJ2-1 and V is TRBV27, with no clear D. The CDR3 spans 12 residues. CDR1 and CDR2 from the germline V gene are MNHEY and SMNVEV (reference sequence). Trimming shortened V by 9 bases and J by 7 bases, and 13 bases separated the two germline ends. CDR3 in amino acids: CASHTLTNEQFF. The DNA of the CDR3 is TGTGCCAGTCATACCCTGACTAATGAGCAGTTCTTC.

The chain employs TRBV2 and TRBJ2-2; no clear D gene. With 0 bases removed from V and 4 bases from J, the gap between germline ends came to 12 bases. The CDR3 is 16 amino acids. Germline values: CDR1 SNHLY, CDR2 FYNNEI. The CDR3 loop is CASSEAGGRITGELFF. The DNA of the CDR3 is TGTGCCAGCAGTGAAGCTGGTGGGCGGATCACCGGGGAGCTGTTTTTT.

The CDR3 loop reads CASSSQGTQETQYF. As DNA, the CDR3 is TGTGCCAGCAGCTCGCAGGGAACCCAAGAGACCCAGTACTTC. This chain joins TRBV7-2 and TRBJ2-5; a possible D gene is TRBD1 (5 bases). With 4 bases removed from V and 1 base from J, the gap between germline ends came to 10 bases. The V gene's germline CDR1 is SGHTA and CDR2 FQGNSA. CDR3 size: 14 residues.

The chain joins TRBV2 to TRBJ2-1; D unresolved. Germline CDR1 SNHLY, CDR2 FYNNEI. Trimming took 5 bases from V and 0 from J, leaving 8 bases between them. The CDR3 spans 14 residues. As DNA, the CDR3 is TGTGCCAGCAGTATGGGGTCCTCCTACAATGAGCAGTTCTTC. Translated: CASSMGSSYNEQFF. Using reference TRBV2 and TRBJ2-1 for the parts outside the CDR3, the full variable domain is EPEVTQTPSHQVTQMGQEVILRCVPISNHLYFYWYRQILGQKVEFLVSFYNNEISEKSEIFDDQFSVERPDGSNFTLKIRSTKLEDSAMYFCASSMGSSYNEQFFGPGTRLTVL.

V is TRBV6-1 and J is TRBJ1-4; possibly TRBD1 for D (5 bases). V lost 4 bases and J 0 bases, leaving 12 bases between the germline ends. The CDR3 sequence is 16 residues long. Looked up from germline, CDR1 is MNHNS and CDR2 is SASEGT. In DNA, the CDR3 is TGTGCCAGCAGTGTTAGGACACCTACAACTAATGAAAAACTGTTTTTT. Translating it yields CASSVRTPTTNEKLFF.

This clone was picked up one time. The chain is built from TRBV6-4 and TRBJ1-4, with a possible D match to TRBD1 (5 bases). V was cut by 2 bases and J by 2 bases, with 30 bases left in between. This CDR3 has 22 residues. Per the germline V gene, CDR1 is MRHNA and CDR2 is SNTAGT. The CDR3 DNA follows: TGTGCCAGCAGTGACCCATCGCACGTAAATAGGACGGGACGGGGCACTAATGAAAAACTGTTTTTT. As protein: CASSDPSHVNRTGRGTNEKLFF.

This chain connects TRBV5-1 to TRBJ2-7; TRBD1 might be the D (6 bases). CDR1 is SGHRS, CDR2 YFSETQ, per germline. The CDR3 runs to 13 residues. V lost 4 bases, J lost 1 base, and 9 bases lay in between. CDR3 in DNA: TGCGCCAGCAGCACAGGGCCTTCCTACGAGCAGTACTTC. Its translation is CASSTGPSYEQYF. The variable domain in full, completed from reference TRBV5-1 and TRBJ2-7, reads KAGVTQTPRYLIKTRGQQVTLSCSPISGHRSVSWYQQTPGQGLQFLFEYFSETQRNKGNFPGRFSGRQFSNSRSEMNVSTLELGDSALYLCASSTGPSYEQYFGPGTRLTVT.

The genes are TRBV14 and TRBJ2-7, with TRBD2 matching 11 bases. V dropped 0 bases and J dropped 3; count of bases not matched to a gene: 4. This CDR3 spans 16 amino acids. Germline-derived CDR1 and CDR2 are SGHDN and FVKESK. The CDR3 nucleotides read TGTGCCAGCAGCCAAGAAATAGCGGGAGGGCTCTACGAGCAGTACTTC. Amino acids: CASSQEIAGGLYEQYF. Full variable domain (outside the CDR3, taken from reference TRBV14 and TRBJ2-7): EAGVTQFPSHSVIEKGQTVTLRCDPISGHDNLYWYRRVMGKEIKFLLHFVKESKQDESGMPNNRFLAERTGGTYSTLKVQPAELEDSGVYFCASSQEIAGGLYEQYFGPGTRLTVT.

The rearrangement uses TRBV28 and TRBJ1-2, with D uncertain. The CDR3 spans 12 residues. Trimming cost V 2 bases and J 5 bases, with 6 bases left between them. Per the germline V gene, CDR1 is MDHEN and CDR2 is SYDVKM. Here the CDR3 reads CASSLQHYGYTF. The CDR3 bases are TGTGCCAGCAGTTTACAACATTATGGCTACACCTTC.

The chain has TRBV2 and TRBJ2-3, with TRBD2 matching over 9 bases. The V and J ends lost 5 bases and 4 bases, in that order; junction bases with no gene match: 10. This CDR3 is 16 amino acids long. The germline V gene has CDR1 SNHLY and CDR2 FYNNEI. This CDR3 is CASSKGSGRQADTQYF. DNA for the CDR3: TGTGCCAGCAGTAAGGGTAGCGGGAGACAGGCAGATACGCAGTATTTT.

This sequence joins TRBV10-3 and TRBJ2-2, with D tentatively TRBD1 or TRBD2 (5 bases each). V was shortened by 0 bases and J by 6 bases, with 17 bases between the two germline ends. The CDR3 is 17 amino acids. Germline CDR1 reads ENHRY; CDR2 reads SYGVKD. The CDR3 DNA is TGTGCCATCAGTGAGTCGAGGGGCGGTTCTGTCCCCGGGGAGCTGTTTTTT. Translated: CAISESRGGSVPGELFF.

V gene TRBV19 combines with J gene TRBJ2-2, with D tentatively TRBD1 (6 bases). CDR1 is LNHDA and CDR2 is SQIVND in the germline V gene (reference sequence). The CDR3 has 14 residues. V lost 7 bases to trimming and J lost 5 bases, with 14 bases between them. The CDR3 nucleotides are TGTGCCAGTAAACAGGGACGGGGTACCGGGGAGCTGTTTTTT. Translating gives CASKQGRGTGELFF.

The V gene is TRBV6-5, the J gene TRBJ2-3; 7 bases are shared with TRBD2. The CDR3 loop spans 14 amino acids. Trimming at V came to 6 bases and at J to 0 bases, leaving 3 bases not matched to a gene. Germline V gives CDR1 MNHEY, CDR2 SVGAGI. CDR3 bases: TGTGCCAGCAGAACTAGCGATAGCACAGATACGCAGTATTTT. It codes for CASRTSDSTDTQYF.